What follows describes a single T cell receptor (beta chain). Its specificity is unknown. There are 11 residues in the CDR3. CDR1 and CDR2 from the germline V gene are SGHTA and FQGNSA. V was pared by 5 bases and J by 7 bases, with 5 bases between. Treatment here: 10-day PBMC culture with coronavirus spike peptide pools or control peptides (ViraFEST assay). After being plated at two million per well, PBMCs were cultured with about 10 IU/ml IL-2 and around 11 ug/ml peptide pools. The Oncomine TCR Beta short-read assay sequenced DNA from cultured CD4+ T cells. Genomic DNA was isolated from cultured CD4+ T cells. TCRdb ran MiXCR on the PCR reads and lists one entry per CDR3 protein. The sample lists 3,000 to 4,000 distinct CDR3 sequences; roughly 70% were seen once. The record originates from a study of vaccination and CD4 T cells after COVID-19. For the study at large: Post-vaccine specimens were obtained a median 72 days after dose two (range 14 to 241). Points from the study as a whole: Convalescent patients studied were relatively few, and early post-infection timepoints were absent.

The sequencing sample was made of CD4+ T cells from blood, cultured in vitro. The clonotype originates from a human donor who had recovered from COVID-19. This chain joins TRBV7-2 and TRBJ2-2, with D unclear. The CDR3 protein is CASSPFGELFF. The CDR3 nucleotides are TGTGCCAGCAGCCCCTTCGGGGAGCTGTTTTTT. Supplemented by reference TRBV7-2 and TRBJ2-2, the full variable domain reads GAGVSQSPSNKVTEKGKDVELRCDPISGHTALYWYRQSLGQGLEFLIYFQGNSAPDKSGLPSDRFSAERTGGSVSTLTIQRTQQEDSAVYLCASSPFGELFFGEGSRLTVL.